This T cell receptor (beta chain) stems from a study of PD-1 blockade in classical Hodgkin lymphoma. Study as a whole: Administration of nivolumab to patients was at 3 mg/kg intravenously every 2 weeks. Study findings and constraints: With respect to the repertoire differences, their causes, possibly disease activity or prior therapy, remain undefined. Lower baseline TCR diversity was reported for newly diagnosed patients than for healthy donors.

This CDR3 region has 16 residues. Germline V gene sequence: CDR1 SGHVS, CDR2 FNYEAQ. V lost 4 bases, J lost 7 bases, and 6 bases stayed unmatched. Comment on this clone: Antigen specificity is unknown.

Sample time point: cycle 4 day 1 (C4D1), after less than 7 weeks of nivolumab. All patients relapsed after autologous stem cell transplantation, and brentuximab vedotin exposure varied. When best responses were assessed, they were complete response, partial response or progressive disease. Generated by immunoSEQ multiplex PCR, the TCRdb table keeps only in-frame clones and is missing some. The table has just under 65,000 clones, around nine tenths seen once; the top ten hold roughly 8%. Sequenced material: peripheral blood mononuclear cells (PBMCs), taken before the fourth cycle of nivolumab. The clonotype comes from a human donor with classical Hodgkin lymphoma. The chain links TRBV7-6 to TRBJ2-1; 14 bases are shared with TRBD2. The CDR3 loop is CASSSRLAGGPNEQFF. CDR3 nucleotides: TGTGCCAGCAGCTCCAGACTAGCGGGAGGGCCTAATGAGCAGTTCTTC.